This TCR beta chain originates from a study of neurological immune-mediated disorders. Whole-study results and caveats: HTLV-1-associated myelopathy ranked highest for TCR clonal expansion and multiple sclerosis lowest, beneath healthy controls.

The germline V gene has CDR1 SGHRS and CDR2 YFSETQ. The CDR3 spans 15 residues. V lost 4 bases and J lost 10, with 18 bases in between. As for the cDNA, it was generated by 5'RACE with 10-nucleotide random UMIs. TCRdb re-called the 5' RACE reads through MiXCR, storing one row per CDR3 protein. The sample records roughly 55,000 distinct CDR3 sequences, around 17% being singletons. By share, this clonotype counts as medium-sized. The antigen is undetermined. The unsorted libraries originated from 2 million PBMCs that had been stored at -80 C. Specimen: PBMCs. The V and J genes are TRBV5-1 and TRBJ1-6, with unresolved D. This TCR was sampled from a man aged 55 to 70 in good health. Written as DNA, the CDR3 is TGCGCCAGCAGCCCAGGAGGCGTCGCAGGATCACCCCTCCACTTT. Translation gives CASSPGGVAGSPLHF.